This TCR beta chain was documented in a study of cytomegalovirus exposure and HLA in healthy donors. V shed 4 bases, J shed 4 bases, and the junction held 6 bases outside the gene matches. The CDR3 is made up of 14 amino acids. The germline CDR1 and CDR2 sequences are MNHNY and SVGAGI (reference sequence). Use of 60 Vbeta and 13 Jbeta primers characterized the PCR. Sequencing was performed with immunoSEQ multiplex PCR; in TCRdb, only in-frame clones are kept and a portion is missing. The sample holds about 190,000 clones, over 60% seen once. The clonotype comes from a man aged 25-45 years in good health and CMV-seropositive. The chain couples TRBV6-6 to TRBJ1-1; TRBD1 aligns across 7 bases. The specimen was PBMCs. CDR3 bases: TGTGCCAGCAGTTCTCGACAGGGCGGCACTGAAGCTTTCTTT. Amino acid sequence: CASSSRQGGTEAFF.